This note documents a single T cell receptor (beta chain) sequence. Its antigen remains unidentified. Base qualities were left out, and no much larger clone turns up one base away. This sample stems from a study of T cell responses to AZD1222 COVID-19 vaccine (dated by TCRdb to about 2021). About the investigation overall: AZD1222 recipients whose second dose came at about 4 weeks and those whose second dose came at about 12 weeks were combined into one group, since spike-specific TCR depth and breadth did not differ between the two schedules. A total of just over 230 trial participants underwent TCR sequencing, of whom 200 to 220 had received two doses of AZD1222 and about 25 had received two doses of the MenACWY control vaccine. Enrollment into the trials was organized by age into subgroups of 18-55, 56-69 and 70-plus years, and those subgroups contained about 160, 30 and 59 TCR-sequenced participants, respectively. Overall study results and their limits: After two AZD1222 doses, both the breadth and the depth of spike-specific TCRs were significantly higher than at day 0 and than in MenACWY recipients. Reportedly, almost half of the unique spike-specific TCRs recognized epitopes lying outside the regions that are mutated in the B.1.351 and B.1.1.7 variants. Because no day 14 peak-response samples were available, the repertoires could be characterized only after the peak T cell response. Participants were mostly white British and included more females than males, and it was suggested by the authors that clonal diversity may have been underestimated. Vaccine-associated CD4 TCRs spanned the whole spike protein, with dominant responses in regions 160-218 and 743-854. In the small 56-69-year group, the increase in depth fell short of significance, most likely because of low power. Only 5 to 7 AZD1222 recipients were SARS-CoV-2 seropositive at baseline, limiting conclusions about previously exposed vaccinees.

The time point label of this sample denotes: baseline before first vaccination. The vaccinee samples were drawn from two UK trials, COV001 and COV002, one of which was a single-blind randomized controlled phase 2/3 trial testing AZD1222 (ChAdOx1 nCoV-19) in healthy adults. For TCRbeta chain sequencing, PBMC samples were collected from trial participants at day 0 and at day 28 after the second dose. The CDR3 regions of human TCRbeta chains were subjected to immunosequencing. The original methods were these. Repertoire TCRs were matched against a reference library of SARS-CoV-2-specific TCRs generated with the MIRA antigen-specificity platform. Breadth meant the fraction of unique TCRs that were SARS-CoV-2-associated, whereas depth meant the fraction of total T cells that were SARS-CoV-2-associated. Using the MIRA data, each spike-specific TCR was assigned both to the spike region to which the TCR was reactive and to a CD4 or CD8 class. Log10-transformed breadth and depth values were compared by one-way ANOVA with Sidak's multiple comparisons tests. The table comes from immuneACCESS by way of TCRdb, which keeps in-frame sequences with V and J called. Part of the clones is missing from these tables; in studies checked, under half for an unresolved V gene and the rest for unknown reasons. From that table come the V and J calls and clone size; the DNA was used to work out D and trimming. The sample includes roughly 190,000 clones, with approximately 92% observed a single time. The top ten clones comprise less than 1.5% of the sample.

The germline V gene encodes CDR1 MDHEN and CDR2 SYDVKM. The CDR3, from cysteine to phenylalanine, totals 13 residues. The read is trimmed to its CDR3 DNA, 39 bases read in frame from base 1. Compared with germline, V lacks 8 bases and J lacks 1 base; bases without a gene match: 5. The clonotype was recovered from an adult in good health. The sample consisted of peripheral blood, taken on day 0 of AZD1222 vaccination. The chain is assembled from TRBV28 and TRBJ2-7; 7 middle bases align to TRBD1. CDR3 region: CASVGTASYEQYF. The DNA reads as follows: TGTGCCAGCGTAGGGACAGCTTCCTACGAGCAGTACTTC. The CDR3 plus the reference TRBV28 and TRBJ2-7 genes for the other parts give the full variable domain: DVKVTQSSRYLVKRTGEKVFLECVQDMDHENMFWYRQDPGLGLRLIYFSYDVKMKEKGDIPEGYSVSREKKERFSLILESASTNQTSMYLCASVGTASYEQYFGPGTRLTVT.